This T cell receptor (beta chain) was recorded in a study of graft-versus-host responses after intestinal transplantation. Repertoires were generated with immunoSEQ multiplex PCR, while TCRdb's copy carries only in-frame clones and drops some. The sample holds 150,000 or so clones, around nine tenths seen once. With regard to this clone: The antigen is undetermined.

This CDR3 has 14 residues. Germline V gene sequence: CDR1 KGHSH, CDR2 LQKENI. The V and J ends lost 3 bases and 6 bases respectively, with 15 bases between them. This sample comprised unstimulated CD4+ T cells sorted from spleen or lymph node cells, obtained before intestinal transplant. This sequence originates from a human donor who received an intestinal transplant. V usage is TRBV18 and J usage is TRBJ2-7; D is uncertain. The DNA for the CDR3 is TGTGCCAGCTCACCCACTATTGCCACCCGCGAGCAGTACTTC. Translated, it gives CASSPTIATREQYF.